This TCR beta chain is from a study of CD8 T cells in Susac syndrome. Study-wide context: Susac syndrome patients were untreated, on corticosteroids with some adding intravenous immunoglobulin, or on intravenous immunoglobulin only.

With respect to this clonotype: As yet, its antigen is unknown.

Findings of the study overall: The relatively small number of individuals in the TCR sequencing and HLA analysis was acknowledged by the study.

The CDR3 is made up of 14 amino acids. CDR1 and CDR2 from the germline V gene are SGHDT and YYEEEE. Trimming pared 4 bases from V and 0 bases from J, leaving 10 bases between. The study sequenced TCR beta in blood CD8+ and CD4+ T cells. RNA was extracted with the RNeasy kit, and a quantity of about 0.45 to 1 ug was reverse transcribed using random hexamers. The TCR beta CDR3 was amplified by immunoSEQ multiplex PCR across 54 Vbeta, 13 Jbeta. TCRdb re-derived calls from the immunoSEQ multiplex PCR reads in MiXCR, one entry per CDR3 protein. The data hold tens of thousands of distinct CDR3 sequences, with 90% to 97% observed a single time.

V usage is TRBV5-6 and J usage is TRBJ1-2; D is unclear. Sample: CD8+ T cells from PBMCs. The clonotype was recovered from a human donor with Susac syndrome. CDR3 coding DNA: TGTGCCAGCAGCCTTCCCGGAACTAACTATGGCTACACCTTC. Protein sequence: CASSLPGTNYGYTF.